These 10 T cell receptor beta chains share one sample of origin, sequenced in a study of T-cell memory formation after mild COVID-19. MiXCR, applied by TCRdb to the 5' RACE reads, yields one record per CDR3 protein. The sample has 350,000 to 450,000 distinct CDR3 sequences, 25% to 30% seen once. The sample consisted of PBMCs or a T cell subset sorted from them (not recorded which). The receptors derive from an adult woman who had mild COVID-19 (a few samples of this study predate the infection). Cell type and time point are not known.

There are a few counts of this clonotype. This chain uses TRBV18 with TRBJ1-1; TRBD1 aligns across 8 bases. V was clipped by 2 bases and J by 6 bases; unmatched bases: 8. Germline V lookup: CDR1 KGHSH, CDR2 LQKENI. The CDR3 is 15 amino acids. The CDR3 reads CASSPAPGQVAEAFF. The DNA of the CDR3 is TGTGCCAGCTCACCAGCCCCGGGACAGGTTGCTGAAGCTTTCTTT.

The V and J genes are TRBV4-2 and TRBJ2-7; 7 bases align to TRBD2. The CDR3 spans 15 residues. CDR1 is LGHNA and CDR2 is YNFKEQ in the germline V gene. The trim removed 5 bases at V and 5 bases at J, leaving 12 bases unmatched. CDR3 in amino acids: CASSYSELADDEQYF. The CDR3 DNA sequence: TGTGCCAGCAGCTACTCGGAGCTAGCGGACGACGAGCAGTACTTC.

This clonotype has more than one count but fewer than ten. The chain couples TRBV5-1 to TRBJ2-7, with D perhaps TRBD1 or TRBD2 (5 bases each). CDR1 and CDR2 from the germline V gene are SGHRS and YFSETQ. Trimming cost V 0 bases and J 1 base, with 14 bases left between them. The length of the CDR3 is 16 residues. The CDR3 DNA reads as TGCGCCAGCAGCTTGGCCCCCGGGACGGGGTCCTACGAGCAGTACTTC. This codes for CASSLAPGTGSYEQYF.

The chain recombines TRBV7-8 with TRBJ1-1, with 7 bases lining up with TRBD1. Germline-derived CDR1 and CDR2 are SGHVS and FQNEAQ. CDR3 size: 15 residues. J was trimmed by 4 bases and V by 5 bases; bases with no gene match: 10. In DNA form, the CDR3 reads TGTGCCAGCAGCCTTCTCCCAGGGGGGACCACTGAAGCTTTCTTT. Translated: CASSLLPGGTTEAFF.

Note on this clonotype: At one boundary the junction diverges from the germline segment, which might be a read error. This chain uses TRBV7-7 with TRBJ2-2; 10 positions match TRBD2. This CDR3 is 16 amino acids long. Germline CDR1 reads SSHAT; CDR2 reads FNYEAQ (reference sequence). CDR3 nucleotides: TGTGCTAGCAGCTTAGTACTAGCGGGAAACACCGGGGAGCTGTTTTTT. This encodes CASSLVLAGNTGELFF.

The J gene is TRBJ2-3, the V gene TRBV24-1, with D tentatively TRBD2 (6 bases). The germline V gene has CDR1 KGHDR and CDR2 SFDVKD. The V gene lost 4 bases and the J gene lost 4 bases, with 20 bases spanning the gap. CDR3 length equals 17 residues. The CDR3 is CATSDPGRDLKADTQYF. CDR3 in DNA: TGTGCCACCAGTGACCCCGGGCGGGATCTGAAGGCAGATACGCAGTATTTT.

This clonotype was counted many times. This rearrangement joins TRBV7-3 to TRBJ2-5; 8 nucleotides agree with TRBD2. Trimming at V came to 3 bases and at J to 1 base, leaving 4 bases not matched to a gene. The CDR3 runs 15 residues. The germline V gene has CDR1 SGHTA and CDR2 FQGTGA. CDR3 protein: CASSLLSGGQETQYF. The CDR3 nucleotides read TGTGCCAGCAGCTTGTTGAGCGGGGGCCAAGAGACCCAGTACTTC.

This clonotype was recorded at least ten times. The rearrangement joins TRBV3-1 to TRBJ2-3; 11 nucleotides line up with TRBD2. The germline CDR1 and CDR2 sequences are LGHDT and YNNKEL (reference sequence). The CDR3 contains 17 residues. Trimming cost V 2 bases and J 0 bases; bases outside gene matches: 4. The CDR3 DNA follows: TGTGCCAGCAGCCAAAATAGCGGGGGGGGTAGCACAGATACGCAGTATTTT. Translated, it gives CASSQNSGGGSTDTQYF.

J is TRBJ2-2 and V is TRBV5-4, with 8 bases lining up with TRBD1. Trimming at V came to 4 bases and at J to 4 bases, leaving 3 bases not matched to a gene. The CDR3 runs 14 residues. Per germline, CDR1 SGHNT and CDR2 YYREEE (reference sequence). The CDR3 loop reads CASSRQGSTGELFF. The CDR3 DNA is TGTGCCAGCAGCCGACAGGGGAGCACCGGGGAGCTGTTTTTT.

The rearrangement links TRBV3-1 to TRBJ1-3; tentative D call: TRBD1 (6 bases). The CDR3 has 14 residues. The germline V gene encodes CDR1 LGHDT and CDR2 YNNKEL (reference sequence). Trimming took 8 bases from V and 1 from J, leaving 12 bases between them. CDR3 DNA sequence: TGTGCCAGCTCTTCAGGGGAGTCTGGAAACACCATATATTTT. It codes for CASSSGESGNTIYF.